This T cell receptor (beta chain) was documented in a study of CD8 T cells in Susac syndrome. Reverse transcription of roughly 0.5 to 1 ug RNA was carried out with random hexamers. Via MiXCR, TCRdb re-called the immunoSEQ multiplex PCR reads, giving one row per CDR3 protein. Seen here are approximately 87,000 distinct CDR3 sequences, 95% to 97% observed once, and the top ten hold more than 0.35%. V was cut by 0 bases and J by 4 bases, with 17 bases left in between. This CDR3 comprises 17 residues. The germline V gene encodes CDR1 SGHDT and CDR2 YYEEEE. The rearrangement uses TRBV5-6 and TRBJ2-1; TRBD2 might be the D (6 bases). The receptor was derived from a human donor with Susac syndrome. The sequenced material came from CD8+ T cells from PBMCs. The CDR3: CASSLAVGAGYYNEQFF. The CDR3 bases are TGTGCCAGCAGCTTGGCAGTCGGAGCGGGCTATTACAATGAGCAGTTCTTC.